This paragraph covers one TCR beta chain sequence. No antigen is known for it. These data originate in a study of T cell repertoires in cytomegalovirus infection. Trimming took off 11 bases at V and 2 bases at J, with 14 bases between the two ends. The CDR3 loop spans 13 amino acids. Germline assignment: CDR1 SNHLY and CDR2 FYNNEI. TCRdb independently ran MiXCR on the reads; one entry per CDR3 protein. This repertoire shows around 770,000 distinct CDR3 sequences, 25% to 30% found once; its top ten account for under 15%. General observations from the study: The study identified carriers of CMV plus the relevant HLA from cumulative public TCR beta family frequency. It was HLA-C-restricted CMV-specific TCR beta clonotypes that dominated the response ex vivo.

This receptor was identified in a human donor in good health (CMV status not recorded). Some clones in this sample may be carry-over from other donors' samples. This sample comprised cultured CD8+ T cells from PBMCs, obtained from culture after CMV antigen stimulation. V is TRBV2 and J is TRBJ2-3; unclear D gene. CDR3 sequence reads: CADRPRSTDTQYF. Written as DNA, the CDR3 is TGTGCCGATCGCCCGCGTTCCACAGATACGCAGTATTTT.